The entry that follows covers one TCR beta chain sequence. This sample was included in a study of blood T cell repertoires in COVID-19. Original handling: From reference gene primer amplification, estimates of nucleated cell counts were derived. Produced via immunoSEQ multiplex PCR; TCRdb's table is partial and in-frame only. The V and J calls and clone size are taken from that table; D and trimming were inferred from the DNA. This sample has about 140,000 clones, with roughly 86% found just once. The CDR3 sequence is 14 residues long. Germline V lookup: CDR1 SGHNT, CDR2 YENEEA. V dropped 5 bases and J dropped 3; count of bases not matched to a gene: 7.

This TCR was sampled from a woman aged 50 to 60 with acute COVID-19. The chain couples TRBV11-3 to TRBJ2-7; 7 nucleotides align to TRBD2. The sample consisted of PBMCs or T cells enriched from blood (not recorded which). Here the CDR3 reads CASSPSGVRYEQYF. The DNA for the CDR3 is TGTGCCAGCAGCCCAAGCGGGGTCCGCTACGAGCAGTACTTC.